One and the same sample provided the 31 T cell receptor beta chains below, sequenced in a study of T-cell memory formation after mild COVID-19. TCRdb itself ran the 5' RACE reads through MiXCR, one entry per CDR3 protein. The profile covers 350,000 to 500,000 distinct CDR3 sequences, with about 25% appearing a single time and about 12% taken by the ten largest. The sample comprised PBMCs or a T cell subset sorted from them (not recorded which). These receptors all stem from an adult woman who had mild COVID-19 (a few samples of this study predate the infection). Cell type and time point are not known.

The J gene is TRBJ2-7, the V gene TRBV6-5, with 12 bases lining up with TRBD2. There are 16 residues in the CDR3. Germline CDR1 MNHEY, CDR2 SVGAGI. The junction had 1 base not matched to a gene; V was cut back by 1 base and J by 0 bases. The CDR3 sequence is CASSYWTSGNSYEQYF. CDR3 in DNA: TGTGCCAGCAGTTACTGGACTAGCGGGAACTCCTACGAGCAGTACTTC.

The V gene is TRBV5-1, the J gene TRBJ1-1, with 7 positions matching TRBD1. The CDR3 has 14 residues. The ends lost 3 bases at V and 4 bases at J; junction bases unmatched: 6. The V gene's germline CDR1 is SGHRS and CDR2 YFSETQ. CDR3 in amino acids: CASSWTGQSTEAFF. CDR3 bases: TGCGCCAGCAGCTGGACAGGCCAGAGCACTGAAGCTTTCTTT.

This clonotype was observed a handful of times. This chain uses TRBV20-1 with TRBJ2-2, with 8 positions matching TRBD2. Germline V CDR1 and CDR2: DFQATT, SNEGSKA (reference sequence). J was trimmed by 1 base and V by 1 base; bases with no gene match: 2. The length of the CDR3 is 15 residues. The CDR3 nucleotides read TGCAGTGCTAGAGTAACTAGCGGGAACACCGGGGAGCTGTTTTTT. It is translated as CSARVTSGNTGELFF.

This clonotype showed up just a few times. The rearrangement joins TRBV2 to TRBJ2-1; no clear D. With 3 bases removed from V and 11 bases from J, the gap between germline ends came to 8 bases. The CDR3 totals 11 residues. Germline V lookup: CDR1 SNHLY, CDR2 FYNNEI. In DNA form, the CDR3 reads TGTGCCAGCAGTGACGCGTGGAAGCAGTTCTTC. This sequence encodes CASSDAWKQFF.

This clonotype was counted between two and nine times. The gene calls are TRBV19 and TRBJ2-3, with unresolved D. V lost 3 bases and J lost 6, with 16 bases in between. The CDR3 sequence is 15 residues long. Germline values: CDR1 LNHDA, CDR2 SQIVND (reference sequence). CDR3 region: CASSMRTASRDTQYF. The CDR3, as DNA: TGTGCCAGTAGTATGCGAACAGCCAGCCGGGATACGCAGTATTTT.

V is TRBV7-9 and J is TRBJ2-7; 7 positions match TRBD1. The CDR3 has 15 residues. With 4 bases clipped from V and 3 bases from J, the junction kept 9 bases outside the gene matches. Germline V gene lookup returns CDR1 SEHNR and CDR2 FQNEAQ (reference sequence). CDR3 sequence (DNA): TGTGCCAGCAGCTCCCGGACAGGAACTTTCTACGAGCAGTACTTC. It is translated as CASSSRTGTFYEQYF.

The chain combines TRBV29-1 with TRBJ1-5; 9 nucleotides match TRBD1. The CDR3 consists of 15 residues. The V and J ends lost 3 bases and 2 bases, in that order; junction bases with no gene match: 5. Per germline, CDR1 SQVTM and CDR2 ANQGSEA. CDR3 bases: TGCAGCGTTGACCCGAGGACAGGGGGCAATCAGCCCCAGCATTTT. Protein: CSVDPRTGGNQPQHF.

This clonotype was counted between two and nine times. The chain recombines TRBV2 with TRBJ2-1, with D perhaps TRBD1 (6 bases). V shed 3 bases and J shed 14 bases, with 14 bases lying between them. The CDR3 is made up of 12 amino acids. Germline V gene lookup returns CDR1 SNHLY and CDR2 FYNNEI. The CDR3 DNA reads TGTGCCAGCAGTGAGGTAGGACAGTGGGAGTTCTTC. Its protein product is CASSEVGQWEFF. The variable domain in full, with the rest retrieved from reference TRBV2 and TRBJ2-1, is EPEVTQTPSHQVTQMGQEVILRCVPISNHLYFYWYRQILGQKVEFLVSFYNNEISEKSEIFDDQFSVERPDGSNFTLKIRSTKLEDSAMYFCASSEVGQWEFFGPGTRLTVL.

The rearrangement joins TRBV7-9 to TRBJ2-7; possible D gene TRBD1, 6 bases. The germline V and J ends were trimmed by 1 base and 6 bases, with 19 bases remaining between them. Per germline, CDR1 SEHNR and CDR2 FQNEAQ (reference sequence). The CDR3 has 16 residues. The CDR3 sequence: CASSLVGAQFPGEQYF. CDR3 DNA: TGTGCCAGCAGCTTAGTGGGGGCTCAGTTCCCGGGCGAGCAGTACTTC.

This clonotype was seen many times. The V gene is TRBV12-3 or TRBV12-4, the J gene TRBJ2-4; D unclear. The V end was cut by 4 bases, the J end by 7 bases, with 11 bases between. This CDR3 region has 13 residues. CDR3 sequence reads: CASSSPFSNIQYF. The CDR3 bases are TGTGCCAGCAGTTCCCCCTTCTCGAACATTCAGTACTTC.

The rearrangement uses TRBV6-5 and TRBJ2-1; tentative D call: TRBD2 (5 bases). The CDR3 extends over 15 amino acids. With 4 bases removed from V and 0 bases from J, the gap between germline ends came to 10 bases. Germline values: CDR1 MNHEY, CDR2 SVGAGI. This CDR3 is CASSFGVGSYNEQFF. CDR3 DNA sequence: TGTGCCAGCAGTTTCGGGGTGGGCTCCTACAATGAGCAGTTCTTC.

This clonotype turned up a few times. The chain is built from TRBV24-1 and TRBJ2-6; 7 bases fit TRBD1. This CDR3 is 17 amino acids long. The V and J ends lost 4 bases and 2 bases, in that order; junction bases with no gene match: 7. Germline assignment: CDR1 KGHDR and CDR2 SFDVKD. CDR3 sequence reads: CATSDSGTVAGANVLTF. CDR3 nucleotides: TGTGCCACCAGTGACTCCGGGACAGTGGCTGGGGCCAACGTCCTGACTTTC.

The chain links TRBV6-1 to TRBJ1-6; D perhaps matches TRBD1 (5 bases). Germline lookup yields CDR1 MNHNS and CDR2 SASEGT. The CDR3 runs to 16 residues. Trimming took off 2 bases at V and 0 bases at J, with 8 bases between the two ends. CDR3 sequence reads: CASSEWGSSYNSPLHF. For the CDR3, the DNA is TGTGCCAGCAGTGAATGGGGGAGCTCCTATAATTCACCCCTCCACTTT.

This sequence joins TRBV7-9 and TRBJ1-1, with TRBD1 matching over 10 bases. Germline-derived CDR1 and CDR2 are SEHNR and FQNEAQ (reference sequence). The ends lost 3 bases at V and 4 bases at J; junction bases unmatched: 5. CDR3 length equals 15 residues. CDR3 DNA: TGTGCCAGCAGCTTTTCCGGGACAGGGGCCACTGAAGCTTTCTTT. Translation: CASSFSGTGATEAFF.

This clonotype was observed many times. The chain has TRBV5-1 and TRBJ2-3; 13 bases fit TRBD2. This CDR3 is built from 15 residues. Germline CDR1 reads SGHRS; CDR2 reads YFSETQ. V lost 4 bases and J lost 3; bases outside the gene matches: 2. The CDR3 coding sequence is TGCGCCAGCAGCGCGGGACTAGCGGGAACAGATACGCAGTATTTT. Its translation: CASSAGLAGTDTQYF.

At least ten counts were recorded for this clonotype. The genes are TRBV21-1 and TRBJ1-1. TRBV21-1 is a listed pseudogene. This CDR3 region has 14 residues. The CDR3 spells CASSKLVGVTEAFF. Written as DNA, the CDR3 is TGTGCCAGCAGCAAATTGGTCGGGGTCACTGAAGCTTTCTTT.

This clonotype was picked up a small number of times. The chain links TRBV12-3 or TRBV12-4 to TRBJ2-7; a possible D gene is TRBD2 (7 bases). V was pared by 7 bases and J by 6 bases, with 16 bases between. This CDR3 comprises 13 residues. The CDR3 sequence is CASTLGGASEQYF. The CDR3 DNA sequence: TGTGCCAGCACCCTTGGGGGGGCAAGCGAGCAGTACTTC.

The chain links TRBV7-2 to TRBJ2-2; D is possibly TRBD1 or TRBD2 (5 bases each). The germline V gene has CDR1 SGHTA and CDR2 FQGNSA. Trimming shortened V by 4 bases and J by 1 base, and 10 bases separated the two germline ends. The CDR3 spans 15 residues. This chain's CDR3 is CASSSGRMNTGELFF. CDR3 sequence (DNA): TGTGCCAGCAGCTCGGGACGGATGAACACCGGGGAGCTGTTTTTT.

In this sample, this clonotype turned up many times. The gene calls are TRBV28 and TRBJ2-1; D remains ambiguous. Germline CDR1 and CDR2: MDHEN and SYDVKM. CDR3 length: 12 residues. Trimming removed 1 base from V and 7 bases from J, with 5 bases in between. Written as DNA, the CDR3 is TGTGCCAGCAGTTTATCCCTGAATGAGCAGTTCTTC. Amino acid sequence: CASSLSLNEQFF. The variable domain in full, with the rest retrieved from reference TRBV28 and TRBJ2-1, is DVKVTQSSRYLVKRTGEKVFLECVQDMDHENMFWYRQDPGLGLRLIYFSYDVKMKEKGDIPEGYSVSREKKERFSLILESASTNQTSMYLCASSLSLNEQFFGPGTRLTVL.

This clonotype was seen a few times. J is TRBJ2-7 and V is TRBV12-3 or TRBV12-4, with D maybe TRBD2 (6 bases). The CDR3 consists of 16 residues. The germline V and J ends were trimmed by 7 bases and 0 bases, with 19 bases remaining between them. This CDR3 reads CASTPGRGTVSYEQYF. CDR3 sequence (DNA): TGTGCCAGCACCCCCGGGCGCGGGACGGTCTCCTACGAGCAGTACTTC.

The rearrangement joins TRBV25-1 to TRBJ2-2; maybe TRBD2 (5 bases). There are 14 residues in the CDR3. From germline, CDR1 is MGHDK and CDR2 SYGVNS. Trimming left V 10 bases short and J 2 bases short, with 14 bases between. The CDR3, as DNA: TGTGCCACCCAAGGACGGGAAAACACCGGGGAGCTGTTTTTT. Amino acid sequence: CATQGRENTGELFF.

The rearrangement links TRBV28 to TRBJ2-3; 7 nucleotides match TRBD2. Germline trimming cut 4 bases from V and 1 base from J; bases unmatched to any gene: 8. The CDR3 totals 16 residues. Per germline, CDR1 MDHEN and CDR2 SYDVKM. The CDR3 loop reads CASSSPRAGGTDTQYF. DNA for the CDR3: TGTGCCAGCAGTTCTCCGAGGGCGGGGGGCACAGATACGCAGTATTTT.

This chain joins TRBV20-1 and TRBJ2-3; 8 nucleotides line up with TRBD2. In germline, CDR1 is DFQATT, CDR2 SNEGSKA (reference sequence). V was pared by 5 bases and J by 1 base, with 14 bases of the junction left unmatched. The CDR3 has 17 residues. CDR3 amino acids: CSADPTSNSGGTDTQYF. CDR3 DNA sequence: TGCAGTGCTGACCCGACATCCAATAGCGGGGGCACAGATACGCAGTATTTT.

This sequence joins TRBV4-2 and TRBJ1-2; unclear D gene. Trimming pared 0 bases from V and 0 bases from J, leaving 11 bases between. Germline loops: CDR1 LGHNA, CDR2 YNFKEQ. The length of the CDR3 is 16 residues. The CDR3 loop is CASSQEQGLANYGYTF. The DNA for the CDR3 is TGTGCCAGCAGCCAAGAACAAGGGTTAGCTAACTATGGCTACACCTTC.

This clonotype was counted only a few times. The rearrangement joins TRBV12-3 or TRBV12-4 to TRBJ2-1, with 9 bases identical to TRBD2. V trimming: 10 bases; J trimming: 8 bases; junction bases outside the gene matches: 6. CDR3 length: 12 residues. CDR3 DNA: TGTGCCACCGGGACTAGCTGGCATGAGCAGTTCTTC. Residues: CATGTSWHEQFF.

CDR3 in DNA: TGTGCCAGCAGTTTATCGAGGGGACCCGAGTACGAGCAGTACTTC. Translated, it gives CASSLSRGPEYEQYF. This chain connects TRBV27 to TRBJ2-7; the D call may be TRBD1 or TRBD2 (5 bases each). V dropped 0 bases and J dropped 4 bases, with 13 bases sitting between them. Germline CDR1 MNHEY, CDR2 SMNVEV (reference sequence). This CDR3 spans 15 amino acids.

The chain links TRBV14 to TRBJ2-3; D call uncertain. Trimming pared 0 bases from V and 2 bases from J, leaving 12 bases between. Germline V gene lookup returns CDR1 SGHDN and CDR2 FVKESK. The CDR3 runs 16 residues. This chain's CDR3 is CASSQESVSFTDTQYF. As DNA, the CDR3 is TGTGCCAGCAGCCAAGAGTCCGTTTCCTTCACAGATACGCAGTATTTT.

This clonotype has more than one count but fewer than ten. The chain combines TRBV20-1 with TRBJ2-3; 9 positions match TRBD2. The germline CDR1 and CDR2 sequences are DFQATT and SNEGSKA (reference sequence). With 5 bases clipped from V and 0 bases from J, the junction kept 3 bases outside the gene matches. This CDR3 region has 14 residues. This CDR3 reads CSAPLAGSTDTQYF. The CDR3 DNA reads TGCAGTGCTCCTCTAGCGGGGAGCACAGATACGCAGTATTTT.

This clonotype was seen a handful of times. The V call is TRBV24-1, the J call TRBJ1-2; possibly TRBD1 for D (5 bases). Trimming cost V 6 bases and J 4 bases, with 17 bases left between them. CDR1 and CDR2 from the germline V gene are KGHDR and SFDVKD. The CDR3 runs to 15 residues. This chain's CDR3 is CATSPGMGRTYGYTF. The CDR3 DNA reads TGTGCCACCAGTCCGGGCATGGGACGGACCTATGGCTACACCTTC.

This clonotype was recorded a few times. The V and J genes are TRBV18 and TRBJ2-7; D possibly uses TRBD1 or TRBD2 (5 bases each). This CDR3 has 15 amino acids. Germline CDR1 and CDR2: KGHSH and LQKENI. Trimming took off 3 bases at V and 2 bases at J, with 14 bases between the two ends. In DNA, the CDR3 is TGTGCCAGCTCACCCTCCGGGACGGTCACCTACGAGCAGTACTTC. This sequence encodes CASSPSGTVTYEQYF. The variable domain in full, with the rest retrieved from reference TRBV18 and TRBJ2-7, is NAGVMQNPRHLVRRRGQEARLRCSPMKGHSHVYWYRQLPEEGLKFMVYLQKENIIDESGMPKERFSAEFPKEGPSILRIQQVVRGDSAAYFCASSPSGTVTYEQYFGPGTRLTVT.

V usage is TRBV18 and J usage is TRBJ2-1; 8 bases are a match to TRBD2. Per germline, CDR1 KGHSH and CDR2 LQKENI. This CDR3 has 16 residues. V dropped 1 base and J dropped 8; count of bases not matched to a gene: 10. CDR3 bases: TGTGCCAGCTCACCACTTCCCCTTACTAGCGGCGATGAGCAGTTCTTC. As protein: CASSPLPLTSGDEQFF.